The text below deals with one T cell receptor (beta chain). Germline V CDR1 and CDR2: SEHNR, FQNEAQ (reference sequence). The V and J ends lost 5 bases and 0 bases, in that order; junction bases with no gene match: 2. CDR3 size: 15 residues. Per the study methods: Cell counts per sample came from amplifying reference gene primers. Clones were read by immunoSEQ multiplex PCR, and TCRdb kept only the in-frame ones, dropping some. V and J calls and clone size are copied from that table; D and trimming were computed from the DNA. This table holds approximately 50,000 clones, over 75% found once. This entry belongs to a study of blood T cell repertoires in COVID-19. Looking at the study overall: Samples representing acute and convalescent COVID-19 were sourced from the United States, Italy and Spain. T cells, B-cell-depleted T cells, or PBMCs supplied cDNA or gDNA.

This sequence originates from a man in his forties with acute or convalescent COVID-19. V and J are TRBV7-9 and TRBJ2-3, with 10 bases aligning to TRBD2. Specimen: peripheral blood. CDR3 loop: CASSRGLASTDTQYF. The CDR3 DNA sequence: TGTGCCAGCAGCAGGGGACTAGCGAGCACAGATACGCAGTATTTT.